This TCR beta chain was recorded in a study of T cell changes during pregnancy in multiple sclerosis. CDR1 is SGDLS and CDR2 is YYNGEE in the germline V gene. V lost 2 bases and J lost 0, with 6 bases in between. The CDR3 covers 13 residues. Generated by immunoSEQ multiplex PCR, the TCRdb table keeps only in-frame clones and is missing some. The sample shows around 70,000 clones, roughly nine tenths of them seen only once. The sequencing here drew on peripheral blood, taken in the second trimester of pregnancy. This receptor was obtained from a female donor with multiple sclerosis, enrolled in a pregnancy study. This chain uses TRBV9 with TRBJ2-7, with a weak D call TRBD1 (5 bases). The CDR3 reads CASSVTGSYEQYF. CDR3 bases: TGTGCCAGCAGCGTCACAGGCTCCTACGAGCAGTACTTC. Filled out from reference TRBV9 and TRBJ2-7, the complete variable domain reads DSGVTQTPKHLITATGQRVTLRCSPRSGDLSVYWYQQSLDQGLQFLIQYYNGEERAKGNILERFSAQQFPDLHSELNLSSLELGDSALYFCASSVTGSYEQYFGPGTRLTVT.